Below, 14 T cell receptor beta chains from the same sample are listed, as sequenced in a study of identical twins. Using its own MiXCR run on the 5' RACE reads, TCRdb lists one record per CDR3 protein. The sample lists 550,000 to 800,000 distinct CDR3 sequences, 7.1% occurring once. The sample was also reused in another study, on yellow fever vaccine responses in identical twins.

The sample consisted of PBMCs. These receptors came from a woman under 30 in good health.

This clonotype was seen ten or more times. The chain uses TRBV12-3 or TRBV12-4 and TRBJ2-2; D may be TRBD2 (6 bases). This CDR3 has 14 residues. Trimming pared 6 bases from V and 5 bases from J, leaving 13 bases between. The CDR3 protein is CASRGGPGTGELFF. CDR3 nucleotides: TGTGCCAGCAGAGGAGGGCCGGGGACCGGGGAGCTGTTTTTT.

The rearrangement joins TRBV2 to TRBJ2-3, with D perhaps TRBD2 (5 bases). Deletions cut 0 bases from V and 1 base from J, with 14 bases between. In germline, CDR1 is SNHLY, CDR2 FYNNEI. This CDR3 comprises 17 residues. CDR3 coding DNA: TGTGCCAGCAGTGAAGCGCTTGGAGGCAGCGGCACAGATACGCAGTATTTT. It codes for CASSEALGGSGTDTQYF.

The chain has TRBV5-1 and TRBJ1-1; D remains ambiguous. V dropped 0 bases and J dropped 1 base, with 19 bases sitting between them. The CDR3 is made up of 18 amino acids. Looked up from germline, CDR1 is SGHRS and CDR2 is YFSETQ. CDR3 DNA sequence: TGCGCCAGCAGCTTGGCCGGGCAGCCCCCGGGGAAGAACACTGAAGCTTTCTTT. Its protein product is CASSLAGQPPGKNTEAFF.

This clonotype was detected only a few times. V is TRBV20-1 and J is TRBJ2-3, with 14 bases identical to TRBD2. CDR1 and CDR2 from the germline V gene are DFQATT and SNEGSKA (reference sequence). This CDR3 spans 20 amino acids. V lost 2 bases to trimming and J lost 4 bases; unmatched junction nucleotides: 17. The CDR3 DNA is TGCAGTGCTAGATTGACCGGGACTAGCGGGAGCTGGGGGTTCGCAGATACGCAGTATTTT. This gives the protein CSARLTGTSGSWGFADTQYF.

This chain uses TRBV5-1 with TRBJ2-2; D unresolved. The CDR3 contains 15 residues. Germline loops: CDR1 SGHRS, CDR2 YFSETQ. The V gene lost 0 bases and the J gene lost 1 base, with 7 bases spanning the gap. This CDR3 is CASSLVVENTGELFF. The CDR3 DNA reads TGCGCCAGCAGCTTGGTGGTGGAGAACACCGGGGAGCTGTTTTTT.

The J gene is TRBJ1-2, the V gene TRBV12-3 or TRBV12-4; TRBD1 matches 7 bases. The CDR3 runs to 13 residues. The V gene end was trimmed by 7 bases and the J gene end by 8 bases; junction bases not matched to a gene: 10. CDR3 region: CASTRQGPLGYTF. CDR3 DNA sequence: TGTGCCAGCACCAGACAGGGCCCTTTAGGCTACACCTTC.

The chain carries TRBV20-1 and TRBJ2-7; TRBD1 or TRBD2 may be the D gene (5 bases each). The ends were cut back, 3 bases at V and 3 bases at J, with 12 bases in the middle. The CDR3 extends over 13 amino acids. CDR1 and CDR2 from the germline V gene are DFQATT and SNEGSKA (reference sequence). The CDR3 nucleotides read TGCAGTGCTAGTCCGGGACCCAACTACGAGCAGTACGTC. The encoded protein is CSASPGPNYEQYV.

The sample holds a few counts of this clonotype. The chain recombines TRBV20-1 with TRBJ2-1; maybe TRBD2 (6 bases). Germline V CDR1 and CDR2: DFQATT, SNEGSKA (reference sequence). The CDR3 sequence is 12 residues long. The germline V and J ends were trimmed by 5 bases and 8 bases, with 13 bases remaining between them. CDR3 sequence reads: CSAGGLSDEQFF. DNA for the CDR3: TGCAGTGCTGGTGGACTATCCGATGAGCAGTTCTTC.

This chain joins TRBV12-3 or TRBV12-4 and TRBJ2-1, with a possible D match to TRBD2 (6 bases). Trimming removed 5 bases from V and 8 bases from J, with 16 bases in between. This CDR3 comprises 14 residues. The DNA for the CDR3 is TGTGCCAGCAGTCCCCGGGGCGGGGTCGATGAGCAGTTCTTC. This encodes CASSPRGGVDEQFF.

This clonotype was seen at least ten times. The chain has TRBV9 and TRBJ2-7; D is ambiguous. The CDR3 length is 13 residues. Germline loops: CDR1 SGDLS, CDR2 YYNGEE. Trimming cost V 4 bases and J 6 bases, with 14 bases left between them. CDR3 coding DNA: TGTGCCAGCAGCTCAGACCCGGGTCTCGAGCAGTACTTC. Its translation is CASSSDPGLEQYF.

This clonotype was recorded a few times. The chain combines TRBV7-9 with TRBJ1-2; 7 nucleotides align to TRBD1. Trimming removed 4 bases from V and 7 bases from J; junction bases left unmatched: 6. CDR1 is SEHNR, CDR2 FQNEAQ, per germline (reference sequence). The CDR3 has 13 residues. The DNA of the CDR3 is TGTGCCAGCAGCTCGAAGGGGACAGCTGGCTACACCTTC. Translation gives CASSSKGTAGYTF. Full variable domain (remainder filled in from reference TRBV7-9 and TRBJ1-2): DTGVSQNPRHKITKRGQNVTFRCDPISEHNRLYWYRQTLGQGPEFLTYFQNEAQLEKSRLLSDRFSAERPKGSFSTLEIQRTEQGDSAMYLCASSSKGTAGYTFGSGTRLTVV.

The genes are TRBV11-3 and TRBJ2-1, with D possibly being TRBD1 or TRBD2 (6 bases each). This CDR3 contains 16 residues. Trimming pared 5 bases from V and 3 bases from J, leaving 17 bases between. The germline V gene has CDR1 SGHNT and CDR2 YENEEA. CDR3 protein: CASSITTGTFYNEQFF. Here the CDR3 DNA reads TGTGCCAGCAGCATCACAACAGGGACTTTCTACAATGAGCAGTTCTTC. The variable domain in full, completed from reference TRBV11-3 and TRBJ2-1, reads EAGVVQSPRYKIIEKKQPVAFWCNPISGHNTLYWYLQNLGQGPELLIRYENEEAVDDSQLPKDRFSAERLKGVDSTLKIQPAELGDSAVYLCASSITTGTFYNEQFFGPGTRLTVL.

This clonotype was seen many times. This sequence joins TRBV6-1 and TRBJ1-3; D not resolved. The germline V gene encodes CDR1 MNHNS and CDR2 SASEGT. The germline V and J ends were trimmed by 6 bases and 0 bases, with 15 bases remaining between them. This CDR3 is 16 amino acids long. The CDR3 nucleotides read TGTGCCAGCAGGCCCTTAGGACGGCGCTCTGGAAACACCATATATTTT. Translation gives CASRPLGRRSGNTIYF.

This clonotype was seen many times. The J gene is TRBJ2-7, the V gene TRBV4-1, with D possibly matching TRBD1 (5 bases). The CDR3 is 13 residues long. The germline V gene has CDR1 MGHRA and CDR2 YSYEKL. Trimming took 1 base from V and 3 from J, leaving 7 bases between them. CDR3 sequence (DNA): TGCGCCAGCAGCCAAGGGACACTCTACGAGCAGTACTTC. This codes for CASSQGTLYEQYF.